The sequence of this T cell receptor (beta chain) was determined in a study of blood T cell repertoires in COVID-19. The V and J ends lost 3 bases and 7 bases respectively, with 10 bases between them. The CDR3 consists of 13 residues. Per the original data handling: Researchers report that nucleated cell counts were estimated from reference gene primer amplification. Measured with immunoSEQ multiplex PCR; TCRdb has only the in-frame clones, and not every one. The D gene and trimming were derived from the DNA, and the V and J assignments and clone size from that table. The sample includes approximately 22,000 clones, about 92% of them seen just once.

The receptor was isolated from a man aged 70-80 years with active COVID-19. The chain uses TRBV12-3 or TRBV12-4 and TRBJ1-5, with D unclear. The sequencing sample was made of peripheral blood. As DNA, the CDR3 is TGTGCCAGCAGTTTTCTGGCAGGCCAGCCCCAGCATTTT. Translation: CASSFLAGQPQHF.